One T cell receptor beta chain is described in this entry. The entry originates in a study of radiotherapy plus CTLA-4 blockade in lung cancer. TCRdb keeps only in-frame clones here, not all; method: immunoSEQ multiplex PCR. The table shows 90,000 to 100,000 clones, with about 86% occurring only once. The germline CDR1 and CDR2 sequences are MNHNY and SVGAGI (reference sequence). The CDR3 contains 14 residues. Trimming took 6 bases from V and 2 from J; bases not matched to a gene: 5. Sequencing used peripheral blood, obtained from a patient treated with radiotherapy plus ipilimumab. The source of this sequence is a human donor with non-small cell lung cancer that progressed on radiotherapy plus ipilimumab. The rearrangement links TRBV6-6 to TRBJ2-5, with 8 bases matching TRBD2. This CDR3 reads CASSLQRGQETQYF. The CDR3 nucleotides read TGTGCCAGCAGCCTTCAGCGGGGGCAAGAGACCCAGTACTTC.